This TCR beta chain is from a study of shared clonotypes between healthy human individuals. Naive CD8 cells lacked CD45RO, underwent positive selection for CCR7 and left out terminally differentiated effector memory CD45RA+ cells. The authors ran the assay at deep level. TCRdb keeps only in-frame clones here, not all; method: immunoSEQ multiplex PCR. The sample has some 630,000 clones, 90% to 97% seen once; the top ten hold 0.11%. Losses at the gene ends were 2 bases for V and 5 bases for J; bases not matched to a gene: 5. Germline-derived CDR1 and CDR2 are SNHLY and FYNNEI. This CDR3 comprises 14 residues. Study-level points and caveats: The sampled material consisted only of blood, and tissue repertoires are likely to differ.

On this clone: Its antigen is still unknown.

The sample taken for sequencing was naive CD8+ T cells sorted from blood. The chain combines TRBV2 with TRBJ2-7, with TRBD1 matching over 8 bases. This clonotype was obtained from a woman aged 25 to 39 in good health. The CDR3 coding sequence is TGTGCCAGCAGTGAACCGGACAGGGTAAACGAGCAGTACTTC. Amino acid sequence: CASSEPDRVNEQYF.